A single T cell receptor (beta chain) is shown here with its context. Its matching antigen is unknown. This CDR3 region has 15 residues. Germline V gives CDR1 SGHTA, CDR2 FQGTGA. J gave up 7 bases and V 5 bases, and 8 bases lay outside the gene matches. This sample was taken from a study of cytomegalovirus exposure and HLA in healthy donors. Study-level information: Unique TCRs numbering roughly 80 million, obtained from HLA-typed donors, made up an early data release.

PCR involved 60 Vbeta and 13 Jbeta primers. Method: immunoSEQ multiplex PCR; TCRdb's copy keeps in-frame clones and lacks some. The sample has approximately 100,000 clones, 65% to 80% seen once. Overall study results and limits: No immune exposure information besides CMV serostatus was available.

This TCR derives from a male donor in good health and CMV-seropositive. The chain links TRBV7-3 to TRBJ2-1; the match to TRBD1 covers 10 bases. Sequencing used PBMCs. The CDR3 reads CASSPDRGLYNEQFF. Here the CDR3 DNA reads TGTGCCAGCAGCCCAGACAGGGGGCTCTATAATGAGCAGTTCTTC.